The 6 T cell receptor beta chains in this list originate from one sample, sequenced in a study of blood T cell repertoires in COVID-19. TCRdb's table, derived via immunoSEQ multiplex PCR, lists solely in-frame clones and lacks some. The sample has around 200,000 clones; roughly 85% are singletons. Source material: PBMCs or T cells enriched from blood (not recorded which). These receptors came from a man between 40 and 49 years old who had recovered from COVID-19.

The chain uses TRBV7-9 and TRBJ2-5; 7 nucleotides agree with TRBD2. V shed 4 bases and J 0 bases; nucleotides not matched to a gene: 8. The CDR3 is 16 amino acids. Per the germline V gene, CDR1 is SEHNR and CDR2 is FQNEAQ (reference sequence). The CDR3 region has the DNA TGTGCCAGCAGCTCCCCGCGGGGGATGGACCAAGAGACCCAGTACTTC. It specifies CASSSPRGMDQETQYF.

The V and J genes are TRBV28 and TRBJ1-5; possible D gene TRBD1, 5 bases. Trimming took 3 bases from V and 7 from J, leaving 13 bases between them. This CDR3 region has 14 residues. Germline V gives CDR1 MDHEN, CDR2 SYDVKM. DNA for the CDR3: TGTGCCAGCAGTTTGGCAGGGTTTAACCAGCCCCAGCATTTT. It translates to CASSLAGFNQPQHF.

The chain links TRBV11-3 to TRBJ2-2; 9 nucleotides line up with TRBD1. Germline V gene sequence: CDR1 SGHNT, CDR2 YENEEA. After removal of 5 bases from V and 0 bases from J, the junction contained 4 bases not matched to a gene. CDR3 length: 16 residues. The CDR3 loop is CASSKQGASNTGELFF. As DNA, the CDR3 is TGTGCCAGCAGCAAACAGGGGGCTTCGAACACCGGGGAGCTGTTTTTT.

The J gene is TRBJ1-2, the V gene TRBV18; 8 bases align to TRBD1. Germline V CDR1 and CDR2: KGHSH, LQKENI. CDR3 size: 15 residues. J was trimmed by 2 bases and V by 4 bases; bases with no gene match: 6. CDR3 in DNA: TGTGCCAGCTCACAAGACAGGGGACAAAACTATGGCTACACCTTC. As protein: CASSQDRGQNYGYTF.

The J gene is TRBJ1-3, the V gene TRBV19; D is perhaps TRBD1 (5 bases). Germline V gene data show CDR1 as LNHDA and CDR2 as SQIVND (reference sequence). The CDR3 consists of 16 residues. The V gene lost 1 base and the J gene lost 0 bases, with 10 bases spanning the gap. CDR3 in DNA: TGTGCCAGTAGTATAGTGGGGCTGTACTCTGGAAACACCATATATTTT. Its protein is CASSIVGLYSGNTIYF.

CDR3 loop: CASSQGRTGSMDGYTF. DNA of the CDR3: TGCGCCAGCAGCCAAGGTAGGACAGGGAGTATGGATGGCTACACCTTC. This chain uses TRBV4-1 with TRBJ1-2, with 8 bases lining up with TRBD1. Looked up from germline, CDR1 is MGHRA and CDR2 is YSYEKL. J was trimmed by 6 bases and V by 1 base; bases with no gene match: 10. The CDR3 contains 16 residues.